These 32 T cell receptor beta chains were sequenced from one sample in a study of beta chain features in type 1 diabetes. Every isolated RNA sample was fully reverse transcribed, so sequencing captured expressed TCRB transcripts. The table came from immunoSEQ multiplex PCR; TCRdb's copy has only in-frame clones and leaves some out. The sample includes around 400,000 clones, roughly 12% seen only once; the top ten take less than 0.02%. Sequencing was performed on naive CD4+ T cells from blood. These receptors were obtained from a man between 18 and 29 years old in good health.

In DNA form, the CDR3 reads TGTGCCAGTAGGCGGGCTCCTGCAGCCGAGCAGTACTTC. It specifies CASRRAPAAEQYF. V and J are TRBV19 and TRBJ2-5, with D perhaps matching TRBD2 (5 bases). The J call is doubtful: the DNA matches TRBJ2-7 better. Germline lookup yields CDR1 LNHDA and CDR2 SQIVND (reference sequence). The length of the CDR3 is 13 residues.

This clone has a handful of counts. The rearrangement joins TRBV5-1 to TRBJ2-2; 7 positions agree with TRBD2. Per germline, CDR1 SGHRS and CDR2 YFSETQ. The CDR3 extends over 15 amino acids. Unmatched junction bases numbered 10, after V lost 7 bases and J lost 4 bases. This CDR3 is CASSLGRGRTGELFF. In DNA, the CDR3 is TGCGCCAGCTCCCTTGGGAGGGGTCGCACCGGGGAGCTGTTTTTT.

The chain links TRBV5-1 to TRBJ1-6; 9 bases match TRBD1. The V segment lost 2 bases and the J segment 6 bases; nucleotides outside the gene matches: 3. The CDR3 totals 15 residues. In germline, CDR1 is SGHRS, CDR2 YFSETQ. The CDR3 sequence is CASSFRTGANSPLHF. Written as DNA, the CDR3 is TGCGCCAGCAGCTTCCGGACAGGGGCTAATTCACCCCTCCACTTT.

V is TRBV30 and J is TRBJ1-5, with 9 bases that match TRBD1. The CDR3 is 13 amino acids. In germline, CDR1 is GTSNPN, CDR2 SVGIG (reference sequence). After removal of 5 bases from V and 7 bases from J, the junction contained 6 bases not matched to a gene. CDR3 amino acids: CAWGQGSDQPQHF. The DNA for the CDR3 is TGTGCCTGGGGACAGGGGTCGGACCAGCCCCAGCATTTT.

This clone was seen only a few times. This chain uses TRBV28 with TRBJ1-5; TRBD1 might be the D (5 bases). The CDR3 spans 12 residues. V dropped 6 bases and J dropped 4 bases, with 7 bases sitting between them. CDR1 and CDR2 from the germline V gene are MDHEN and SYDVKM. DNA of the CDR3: TGTGCCAGCAGACAGGCTAATCAGCCCCAGCATTTT. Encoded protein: CASRQANQPQHF.

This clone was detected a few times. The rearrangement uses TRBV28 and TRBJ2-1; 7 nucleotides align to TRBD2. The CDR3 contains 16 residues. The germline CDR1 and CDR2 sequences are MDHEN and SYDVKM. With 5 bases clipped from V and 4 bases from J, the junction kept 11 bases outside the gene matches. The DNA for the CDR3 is TGTGCCAGCAGTCGGCTAGCGGACGACGGGTACAATGAGCAGTTCTTC. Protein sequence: CASSRLADDGYNEQFF. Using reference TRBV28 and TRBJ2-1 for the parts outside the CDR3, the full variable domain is DVKVTQSSRYLVKRTGEKVFLECVQDMDHENMFWYRQDPGLGLRLIYFSYDVKMKEKGDIPEGYSVSREKKERFSLILESASTNQTSMYLCASSRLADDGYNEQFFGPGTRLTVL.

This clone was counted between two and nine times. CDR3 DNA: TGCGCCAGCAGCGGGACAGGGGACTATGGCTACACCTTC. This encodes CASSGTGDYGYTF. The rearrangement joins TRBV5-1 to TRBJ1-2; 10 bases are a match to TRBD1. This CDR3 comprises 13 residues. The V and J ends lost 4 bases and 3 bases, in that order; junction bases with no gene match: 0. Germline-derived CDR1 and CDR2 are SGHRS and YFSETQ.

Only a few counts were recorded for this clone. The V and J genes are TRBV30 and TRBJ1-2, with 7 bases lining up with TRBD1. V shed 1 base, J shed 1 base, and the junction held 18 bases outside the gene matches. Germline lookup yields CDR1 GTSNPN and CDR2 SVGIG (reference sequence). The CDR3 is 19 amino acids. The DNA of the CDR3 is TGTGCCTGGAGTGCATACGCCGGGACAGTTTTGACGATTAACTATGGCTACACCTTC. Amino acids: CAWSAYAGTVLTINYGYTF.

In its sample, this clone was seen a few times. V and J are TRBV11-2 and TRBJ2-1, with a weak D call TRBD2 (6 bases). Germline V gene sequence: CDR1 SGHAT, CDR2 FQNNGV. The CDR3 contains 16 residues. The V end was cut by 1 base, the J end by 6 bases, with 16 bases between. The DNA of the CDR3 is TGTGCCAGCAGCTTAGGTCCGGCGGGGCCGGGCAATGAGCAGTTCTTC. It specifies CASSLGPAGPGNEQFF.

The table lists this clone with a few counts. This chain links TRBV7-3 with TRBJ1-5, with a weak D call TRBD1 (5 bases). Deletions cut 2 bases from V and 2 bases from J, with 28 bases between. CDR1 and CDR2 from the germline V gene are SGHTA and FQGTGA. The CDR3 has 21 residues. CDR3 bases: TGTGCCAGCAGCTTAGGTGCGCGGCAGGGCCCTGGGGTCTATTGCAATCAGCCCCAGCATTTT. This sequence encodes CASSLGARQGPGVYCNQPQHF. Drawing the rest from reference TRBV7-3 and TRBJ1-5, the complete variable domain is GAGVSQTPSNKVTEKGKYVELRCDPISGHTALYWYRQSLGQGPEFLIYFQGTGAADDSGLPNDRFFAVRPEGSVSTLKIQRTERGDSAVYLCASSLGARQGPGVYCNQPQHFGDGTRLSIL.

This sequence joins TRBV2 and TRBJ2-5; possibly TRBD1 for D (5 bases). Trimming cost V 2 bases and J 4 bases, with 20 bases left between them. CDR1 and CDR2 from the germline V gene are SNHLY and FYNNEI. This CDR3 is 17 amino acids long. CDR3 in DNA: TGTGCCAGCAGTGAATTTATTTGGGGCGGTGAAGGAGAGACCCAGTACTTC. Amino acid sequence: CASSEFIWGGEGETQYF.

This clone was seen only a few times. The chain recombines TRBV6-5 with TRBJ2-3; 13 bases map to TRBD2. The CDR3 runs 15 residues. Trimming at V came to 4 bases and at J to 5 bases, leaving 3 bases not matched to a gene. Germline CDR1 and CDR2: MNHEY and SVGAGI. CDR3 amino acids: CASSFRTSGRDTQYF. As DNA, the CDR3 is TGTGCCAGCAGTTTCCGGACTAGCGGGAGAGATACGCAGTATTTT.

In DNA, the CDR3 is TGTGCCAGCATCCCGGGGTCGGCGGATGCACCAGATACGCAGTATTTT. This translates into CASIPGSADAPDTQYF. The chain joins TRBV28 to TRBJ2-3; tentative D call: TRBD2 (5 bases). This CDR3 has 16 residues. Germline V gene lookup returns CDR1 MDHEN and CDR2 SYDVKM. Trimming stripped 7 bases from V and 4 bases from J, with 21 bases between.

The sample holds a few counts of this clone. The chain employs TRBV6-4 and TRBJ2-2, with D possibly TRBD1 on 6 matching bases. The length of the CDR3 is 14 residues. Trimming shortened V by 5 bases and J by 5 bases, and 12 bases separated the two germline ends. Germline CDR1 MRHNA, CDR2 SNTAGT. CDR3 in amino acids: CASSLQGRTGELFF. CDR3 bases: TGTGCCAGCAGTTTACAGGGTCGAACCGGGGAGCTGTTTTTT.

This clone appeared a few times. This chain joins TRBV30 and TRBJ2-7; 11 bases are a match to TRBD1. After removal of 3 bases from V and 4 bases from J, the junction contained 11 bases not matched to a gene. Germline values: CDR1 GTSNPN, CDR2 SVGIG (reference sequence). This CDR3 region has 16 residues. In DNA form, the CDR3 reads TGTGCCTGGAGGGAAACTCCGGGACAGGGGGGTTACGAGCAGTACTTC. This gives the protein CAWRETPGQGGYEQYF.

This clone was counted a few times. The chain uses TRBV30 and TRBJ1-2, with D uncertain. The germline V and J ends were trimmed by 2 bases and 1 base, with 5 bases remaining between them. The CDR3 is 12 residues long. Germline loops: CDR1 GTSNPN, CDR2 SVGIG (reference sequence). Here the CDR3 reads CAWSTNNYGYTF. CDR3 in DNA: TGTGCCTGGAGTACAAATAACTATGGCTACACCTTC. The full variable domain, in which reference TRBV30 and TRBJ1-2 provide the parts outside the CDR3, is SQTIHQWPATLVQPVGSPLSLECTVEGTSNPNLYWYRQAAGRGLQLLFYSVGIGQISSEVPQNLSASRPQDRQFILSSKKLLLSDSGFYLCAWSTNNYGYTFGSGTRLTVV.

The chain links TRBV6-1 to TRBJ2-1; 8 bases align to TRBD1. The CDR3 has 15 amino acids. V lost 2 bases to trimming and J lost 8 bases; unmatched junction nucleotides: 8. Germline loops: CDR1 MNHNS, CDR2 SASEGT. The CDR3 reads CASSESDQGAYEQFF. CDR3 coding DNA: TGTGCCAGCAGTGAATCGGATCAGGGGGCCTATGAGCAGTTCTTC.

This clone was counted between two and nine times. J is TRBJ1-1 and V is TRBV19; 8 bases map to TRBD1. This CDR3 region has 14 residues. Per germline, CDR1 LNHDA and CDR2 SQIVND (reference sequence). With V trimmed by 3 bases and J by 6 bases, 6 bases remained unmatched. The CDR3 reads CASSMDPGGPEAFF. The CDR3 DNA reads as TGTGCCAGTAGTATGGATCCAGGGGGCCCTGAAGCTTTCTTT.

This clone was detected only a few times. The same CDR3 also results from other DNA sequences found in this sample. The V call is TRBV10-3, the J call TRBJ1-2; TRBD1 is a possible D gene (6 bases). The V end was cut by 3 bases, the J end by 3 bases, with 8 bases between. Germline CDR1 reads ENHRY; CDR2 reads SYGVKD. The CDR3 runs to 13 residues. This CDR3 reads CAISDRGDYGYTF. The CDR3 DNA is TGTGCCATCAGTGACAGGGGAGACTATGGCTACACCTTC.

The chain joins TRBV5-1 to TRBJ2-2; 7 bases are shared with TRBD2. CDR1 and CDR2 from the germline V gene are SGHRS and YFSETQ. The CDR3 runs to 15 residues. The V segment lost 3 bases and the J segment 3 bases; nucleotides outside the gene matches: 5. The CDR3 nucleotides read TGCGCCAGCAGCTCAGCGACTAGCTACACCGGGGAGCTGTTTTTT. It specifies CASSSATSYTGELFF.

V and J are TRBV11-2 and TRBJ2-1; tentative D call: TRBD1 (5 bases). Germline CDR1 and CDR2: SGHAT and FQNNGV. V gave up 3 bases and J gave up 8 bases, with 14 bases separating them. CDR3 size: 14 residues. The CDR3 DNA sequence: TGTGCCAGCAGCTTGATTGCCCAGGGCGATGAGCAGTTCTTC. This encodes CASSLIAQGDEQFF. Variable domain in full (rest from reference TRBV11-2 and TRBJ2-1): EAGVAQSPRYKIIEKRQSVAFWCNPISGHATLYWYQQILGQGPKLLIQFQNNGVVDDSQLPKDRFSAERLKGVDSTLKIQPAKLEDSAVYLCASSLIAQGDEQFFGPGTRLTVL.

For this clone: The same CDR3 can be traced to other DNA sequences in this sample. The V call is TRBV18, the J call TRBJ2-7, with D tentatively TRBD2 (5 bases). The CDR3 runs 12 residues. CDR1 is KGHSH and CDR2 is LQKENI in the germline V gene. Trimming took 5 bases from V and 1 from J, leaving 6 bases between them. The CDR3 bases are TGTGCCAGCTCAAGAGGGTCCTACGAGCAGTACTTC. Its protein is CASSRGSYEQYF.

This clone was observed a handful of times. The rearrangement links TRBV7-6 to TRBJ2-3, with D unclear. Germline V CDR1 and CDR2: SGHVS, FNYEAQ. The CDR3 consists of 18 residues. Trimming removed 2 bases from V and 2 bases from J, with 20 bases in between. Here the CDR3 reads CASSLPRGERTITDTQYF. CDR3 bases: TGTGCCAGCAGCTTACCTCGAGGAGAGCGAACAATCACAGATACGCAGTATTTT.

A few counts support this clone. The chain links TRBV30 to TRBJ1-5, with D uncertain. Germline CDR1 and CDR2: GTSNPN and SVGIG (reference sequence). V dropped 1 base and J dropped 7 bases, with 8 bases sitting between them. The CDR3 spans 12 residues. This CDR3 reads CAWSEPGQPQHF. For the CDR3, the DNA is TGTGCCTGGAGTGAACCCGGGCAGCCCCAGCATTTT.

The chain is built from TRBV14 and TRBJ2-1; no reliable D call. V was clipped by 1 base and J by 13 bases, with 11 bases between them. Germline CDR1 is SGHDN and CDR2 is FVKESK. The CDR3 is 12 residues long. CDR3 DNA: TGTGCCAGCAGCCAAGTCCCGCGAAAACAGTTCTTC. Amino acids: CASSQVPRKQFF.

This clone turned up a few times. In DNA, the CDR3 is TGTGCCAGCAACTTGGACAGGCTGAACACTGAAGCTTTCTTT. Translation gives CASNLDRLNTEAFF. The chain has TRBV28 and TRBJ1-1; 7 bases are a match to TRBD1. This CDR3 contains 14 residues. Trimming took 7 bases from V and 0 from J; bases not matched to a gene: 5. Germline V gives CDR1 MDHEN, CDR2 SYDVKM.

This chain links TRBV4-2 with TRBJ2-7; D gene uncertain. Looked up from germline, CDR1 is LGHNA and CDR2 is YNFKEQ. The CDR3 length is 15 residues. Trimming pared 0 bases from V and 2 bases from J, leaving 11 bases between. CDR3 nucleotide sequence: TGTGCCAGCAGCCAAGATAGGAGCAGAGCCTACGAGCAGTACTTC. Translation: CASSQDRSRAYEQYF.

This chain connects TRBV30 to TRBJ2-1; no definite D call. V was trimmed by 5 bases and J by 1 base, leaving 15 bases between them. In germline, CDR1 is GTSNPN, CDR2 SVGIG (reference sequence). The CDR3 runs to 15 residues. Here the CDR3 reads CAWATVTTSYNEQFF. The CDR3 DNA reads TGTGCCTGGGCGACGGTTACTACTTCCTACAATGAGCAGTTCTTC.

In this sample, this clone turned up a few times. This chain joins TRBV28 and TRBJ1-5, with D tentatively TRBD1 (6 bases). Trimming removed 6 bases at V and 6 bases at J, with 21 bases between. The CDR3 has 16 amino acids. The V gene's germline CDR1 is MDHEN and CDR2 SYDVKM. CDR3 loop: CASSRAAGGGRQPQHF. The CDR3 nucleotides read TGTGCCAGCAGCCGCGCCGCGGGAGGGGGTCGTCAGCCCCAGCATTTT.

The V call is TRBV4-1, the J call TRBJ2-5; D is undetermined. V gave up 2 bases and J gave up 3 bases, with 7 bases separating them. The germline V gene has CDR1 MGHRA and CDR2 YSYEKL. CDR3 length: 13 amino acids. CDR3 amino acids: CASSQWQKETQYF. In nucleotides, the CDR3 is TGCGCCAGCAGCCAATGGCAGAAAGAGACCCAGTACTTC.

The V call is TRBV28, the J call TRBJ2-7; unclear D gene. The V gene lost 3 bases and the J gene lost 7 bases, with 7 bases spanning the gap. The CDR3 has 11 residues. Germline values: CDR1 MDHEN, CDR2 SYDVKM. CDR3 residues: CASSFSREQYF. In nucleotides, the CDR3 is TGTGCCAGCAGTTTTAGCCGGGAGCAGTACTTC.

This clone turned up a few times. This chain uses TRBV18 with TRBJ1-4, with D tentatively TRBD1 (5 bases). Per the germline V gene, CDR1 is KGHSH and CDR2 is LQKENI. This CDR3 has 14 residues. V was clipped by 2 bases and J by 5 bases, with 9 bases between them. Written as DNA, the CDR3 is TGTGCCAGCTCACCAGGGGGGGAGAATGAAAAACTGTTTTTT. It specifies CASSPGGENEKLFF.